These 9 T cell receptor beta chains originate from one sample sequenced in a study of T cells after yellow fever vaccination. TCRdb used MiXCR to reprocess the 5' RACE reads, holding one entry per CDR3 protein. Seen here are nearly 70,000 distinct CDR3 sequences, just over 6.5% observed once, and the top ten hold 30% to 45%. The source material was CD8+ T cells sorted from PBMCs, sampled 45 days after the first yellow fever vaccination. These receptor sequences come from a man aged 18 to 29 who received the YFV17D yellow fever vaccine.

There are many counts of this clonotype. This chain connects TRBV20-1 to TRBJ2-3; D perhaps matches TRBD1 (5 bases). The length of the CDR3 is 13 residues. Per germline, CDR1 DFQATT and CDR2 SNEGSKA (reference sequence). V gave up 1 base and J gave up 2 bases, with 7 bases separating them. CDR3 sequence (DNA): TGCAGTGCTAGAGTAGGGGTCACAGATACGCAGTATTTT. Its translation is CSARVGVTDTQYF.

This clonotype was observed many times. V gene TRBV11-2 combines with J gene TRBJ2-3; D remains ambiguous. V was trimmed by 4 bases and J by 2 bases, leaving 16 bases between them. Per the germline V gene, CDR1 is SGHAT and CDR2 is FQNNGV. This CDR3 is 16 amino acids long. The CDR3 nucleotides read TGTGCCAGCAGCTCGGAGTGGACGGCTTCCACAGATACGCAGTATTTT. Encoded protein: CASSSEWTASTDTQYF.

This clonotype was counted only a few times. This rearrangement joins TRBV29-1 to TRBJ1-2; D unclear. Germline lookup yields CDR1 SQVTM and CDR2 ANQGSEA. V lost 7 bases to trimming and J lost 1 base, with 16 bases between them. This CDR3 spans 14 amino acids. The CDR3 sequence is CSAGEGKSNYGYTF. The CDR3 DNA sequence: TGCAGCGCCGGCGAAGGAAAGAGTAACTATGGCTACACCTTC. Looking up the rest from reference TRBV29-1 and TRBJ1-2 gives the full variable domain: SAVISQKPSRDICQRGTSLTIQCQVDSQVTMMFWYRQQPGQSLTLIATANQGSEATYESGFVIDKFPISRPNLTFSTLTVSNMSPEDSSIYLCSAGEGKSNYGYTFGSGTRLTVV.

This clonotype appeared many times. Written as DNA, the CDR3 is TGTGCCAGCAGCTTGGGAGCGGGGAGTAGCACAGATACGCAGTATTTT. Residues: CASSLGAGSSTDTQYF. The chain couples TRBV5-6 to TRBJ2-3; 7 bases agree with TRBD2. CDR1 and CDR2 from the germline V gene are SGHDT and YYEEEE. The CDR3 covers 16 residues. The V segment lost 0 bases and the J segment 0 bases; nucleotides outside the gene matches: 4.

The table lists this clonotype with many counts. V is TRBV20-1 and J is TRBJ2-1, with D maybe TRBD2 (5 bases). V was shortened by 0 bases and J by 0 bases, with 9 bases between the two germline ends. CDR3 length: 15 amino acids. Germline V lookup: CDR1 DFQATT, CDR2 SNEGSKA (reference sequence). CDR3 in DNA: TGCAGTGCTAGAGATGTGGGGAGCTCCTACAATGAGCAGTTCTTC. It specifies CSARDVGSSYNEQFF.

This clonotype appeared a few times. The chain carries TRBV19 and TRBJ1-2; the match to TRBD1 covers 9 bases. Germline-derived CDR1 and CDR2 are LNHDA and SQIVND (reference sequence). The trim removed 6 bases at V and 8 bases at J, leaving 13 bases unmatched. The CDR3 is 15 residues long. CDR3 residues: CASRGTGNPGVGYTF. CDR3 DNA sequence: TGTGCCAGTAGAGGGACAGGGAACCCAGGAGTGGGCTACACCTTC.

This clonotype was counted at least ten times. The rearrangement links TRBV6-5 to TRBJ2-5, with TRBD1 as a possible D gene (6 bases). The CDR3 has 16 residues. Germline V gene sequence: CDR1 MNHEY, CDR2 SVGAGI. V lost 0 bases and J lost 4, with 15 bases in between. In DNA form, the CDR3 reads TGTGCCAGCAGTTACTCACAGGGCGGTTACGGAGAGACCCAGTACTTC. This encodes CASSYSQGGYGETQYF.

This clonotype was counted only a few times. The chain combines TRBV7-6 with TRBJ2-7, with a weak D call TRBD2 (5 bases). V was trimmed by 4 bases and J by 2 bases, leaving 18 bases between them. The CDR3 is 16 residues long. The germline V gene encodes CDR1 SGHVS and CDR2 FNYEAQ. CDR3 bases: TGTGCCAGCAGCTCGCTTGGCGGGCCAAAAACCTACGAGCAGTACTTC. It codes for CASSSLGGPKTYEQYF.

Comments on this clonotype: A single base separates this from a much larger clone, so it may be a read error. The rearrangement uses TRBV28 and TRBJ1-1; D unresolved. Trimming shortened V by 6 bases and J by 0 bases, and 17 bases separated the two germline ends. The CDR3 is made up of 16 amino acids. CDR1 and CDR2 (germline): MDHEN, SYDVKM. The CDR3 DNA follows: TGTGCCAGCAGCACATTCTGGGCCCCCATGAACACTGAAGCTTTCTTT. This translates into CASSTFWAPMNTEAFF. The full variable domain, completed using reference TRBV28 and TRBJ1-1, is DVKVTQSSRYLVKRTGEKVFLECVQDMDHENMFWYRQDPGLGLRLIYFSYDVKMKEKGDIPEGYSVSREKKERFSLILESASTNQTSMYLCASSTFWAPMNTEAFFGQGTRLTVV.